A single sample is the source of the 11 T cell receptor beta chains below, sequenced in a study of blood T cell repertoires in COVID-19. Method: immunoSEQ multiplex PCR; TCRdb's copy keeps in-frame clones and lacks some. The data contain about 260,000 clones, around 80% of them singletons. Sequencing was performed on PBMCs or T cells enriched from blood (not recorded which). These receptors were collected from a man younger than 45 with acute COVID-19.

This rearrangement joins TRBV6-5 to TRBJ2-6; a possible D gene is TRBD2 (6 bases). Germline CDR1 and CDR2: MNHEY and SVGAGI. V was cut by 1 base and J by 3 bases, with 7 bases left in between. The CDR3 sequence is 15 residues long. The CDR3 loop reads CASSYWGDGANVLTF. CDR3 sequence (DNA): TGTGCCAGCAGTTACTGGGGGGATGGGGCCAACGTCCTGACTTTC.

This chain connects TRBV11-3 to TRBJ1-1, with 9 bases matching TRBD1. The V gene end was trimmed by 3 bases and the J gene end by 2 bases; junction bases not matched to a gene: 10. This CDR3 region has 17 residues. From germline, CDR1 is SGHNT and CDR2 YENEEA. CDR3 region: CASSFSGTGRNNTEAFF. In nucleotides, the CDR3 is TGTGCCAGCAGCTTCTCCGGGACAGGGAGAAATAACACTGAAGCTTTCTTT.

The CDR3 region is CASSFQGALNTGELFF. The CDR3 coding sequence is TGTGCCAGCAGCTTCCAGGGGGCCCTAAACACCGGGGAGCTGTTTTTT. The chain recombines TRBV7-6 with TRBJ2-2, with 8 bases aligning to TRBD1. The germline V gene has CDR1 SGHVS and CDR2 FNYEAQ. There are 16 residues in the CDR3. V was clipped by 3 bases and J by 2 bases; unmatched bases: 5.

This clone turned up a few times. The chain recombines TRBV19 with TRBJ1-3; D is undetermined. The germline CDR1 and CDR2 sequences are LNHDA and SQIVND (reference sequence). This CDR3 comprises 14 residues. V lost 3 bases and J 2 bases, leaving 8 bases between the germline ends. The DNA for the CDR3 is TGTGCCAGTAGTATCCGATCGGCTGGAAACACCATATATTTT. This translates into CASSIRSAGNTIYF.

CDR3 bases: TGCAGCGTTGCTACCTCTGGGGCCAACGTCCTGACTTTC. This translates into CSVATSGANVLTF. The rearrangement uses TRBV29-1 and TRBJ2-6; the D is unclear. V shed 4 bases and J shed 0 bases, with 4 bases lying between them. This CDR3 comprises 13 residues. The germline V gene has CDR1 SQVTM and CDR2 ANQGSEA.

V gene TRBV20-1 combines with J gene TRBJ1-2; perhaps TRBD1 as D (6 bases). CDR1 DFQATT and CDR2 SNEGSKA come from the germline V gene (reference sequence). This CDR3 contains 11 residues. V was clipped by 3 bases and J by 8 bases, with 10 bases between them. The DNA of the CDR3 is TGCAGTGCTAGGGGGGCGCGGGGCTACACCTTC. Its translation is CSARGARGYTF.

The CDR3 DNA is TGCGCCAGCAGGGGGCCTCCGAACACTGAAGCTTTCTTT. As protein: CASRGPPNTEAFF. The chain recombines TRBV10-2 with TRBJ1-1, with D possibly being TRBD1 (5 bases). V was cut by 6 bases and J by 1 base, with 9 bases left in between. This CDR3 is 13 amino acids long. Germline-derived CDR1 and CDR2 are WSHSY and SAAADI.

The V call is TRBV6-4, the J call TRBJ2-3; tentative D call: TRBD2 (6 bases). Germline V gives CDR1 MRHNA, CDR2 SNTAGT. The CDR3 sequence is 15 residues long. The ends were cut back, 2 bases at V and 5 bases at J, with 14 bases in the middle. The CDR3 coding sequence is TGTGCCAGCAGTGACGTGGGCGGGGCGGTAGATACGCAGTATTTT. It encodes CASSDVGGAVDTQYF.

The V gene is TRBV29-1, the J gene TRBJ2-1; 15 bases line up with TRBD2. In germline, CDR1 is SQVTM, CDR2 ANQGSEA. The V gene end was trimmed by 8 bases and the J gene end by 3 bases; junction bases not matched to a gene: 11. The CDR3 has 17 amino acids. The CDR3 loop reads CSISGTSGRHFYNEQFF. As DNA, the CDR3 is TGCAGCATCTCGGGGACTAGCGGGAGGCACTTCTACAATGAGCAGTTCTTC.

The chain carries TRBV3-1 (or the pseudogene TRBV3-2) and TRBJ1-1, with D unclear. Trimming stripped 3 bases from V and 2 bases from J, with 7 bases between. Germline V gene data show CDR1 as LGHDT and CDR2 as YNNKEL (reference sequence). This CDR3 has 13 amino acids. CDR3 sequence: CASSQAGNTEAFF. Written as DNA, the CDR3 is TGTGCCAGCAGCCAGGCAGGTAACACTGAAGCTTTCTTT.

This clone was counted only a few times. This chain uses TRBV7-9 with TRBJ2-3; 12 bases map to TRBD2. With 8 bases clipped from V and 2 bases from J, the junction kept 2 bases outside the gene matches. In germline, CDR1 is SEHNR, CDR2 FQNEAQ (reference sequence). There are 14 residues in the CDR3. The CDR3 loop reads CASGLAGTTDTQYF. The CDR3 region has the DNA TGTGCCAGCGGACTAGCGGGGACCACAGATACGCAGTATTTT.